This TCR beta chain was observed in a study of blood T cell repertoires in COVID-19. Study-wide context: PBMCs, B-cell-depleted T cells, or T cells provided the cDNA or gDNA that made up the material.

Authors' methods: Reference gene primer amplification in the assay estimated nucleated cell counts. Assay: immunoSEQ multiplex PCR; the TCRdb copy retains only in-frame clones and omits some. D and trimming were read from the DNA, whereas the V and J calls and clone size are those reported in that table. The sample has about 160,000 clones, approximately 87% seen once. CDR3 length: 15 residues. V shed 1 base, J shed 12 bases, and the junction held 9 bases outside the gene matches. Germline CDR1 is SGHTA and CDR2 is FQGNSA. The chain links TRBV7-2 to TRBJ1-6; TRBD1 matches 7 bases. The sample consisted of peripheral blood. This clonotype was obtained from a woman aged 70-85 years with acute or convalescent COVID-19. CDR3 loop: CASSLDPRGKGPLHF. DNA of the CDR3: TGTGCCAGCAGCTTAGACCCCAGGGGGAAGGGACCCCTCCACTTT. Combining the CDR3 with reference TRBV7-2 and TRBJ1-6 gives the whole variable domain GAGVSQSPSNKVTEKGKDVELRCDPISGHTALYWYRQSLGQGLEFLIYFQGNSAPDKSGLPSDRFSAERTGGSVSTLTIQRTQQEDSAVYLCASSLDPRGKGPLHFGNGTRLTVT.